The entry below gives a single T cell receptor beta chain sequence along with its context. This record belongs to a study of control samples from healthy donors and cancer patients. The trim removed 10 bases at V and 8 bases at J, leaving 12 bases unmatched. In germline, CDR1 is LNHDA, CDR2 SQIVND (reference sequence). This CDR3 has 14 amino acids. Assay: immunoSEQ multiplex PCR; the TCRdb copy retains only in-frame clones and omits some. The sample lists 130,000 or so clones, 89% occurring once. V is TRBV19 and J is TRBJ2-1, with 9 bases lining up with TRBD2. The source of this sequence is a man aged 50 to 59 in good health. The sample taken for sequencing was blood. This chain's CDR3 is CATSWAGGQDEQFF. Here the CDR3 DNA reads TGTGCCACCTCATGGGCGGGGGGGCAGGATGAGCAGTTCTTC.